Below are 16 T cell receptor beta chains sequenced from a single sample in a study of T cell responses to AZD1222 COVID-19 vaccine. Method: immunoSEQ multiplex PCR; TCRdb's copy keeps in-frame clones and lacks some. The profile shows around 160,000 clones, approximately 90% of them singletons. The material sequenced was peripheral blood, taken on day 0 of MenACWY control vaccination. The receptor source for this set is an adult in good health.

A remark on this clone: Within the sample, other DNA sequences also encode this same CDR3. The V gene is TRBV6-5, the J gene TRBJ2-7, with a weak D call TRBD1 (6 bases). The ends were cut back, 6 bases at V and 5 bases at J, with 8 bases in the middle. The CDR3 loop spans 11 amino acids. Germline values: CDR1 MNHEY, CDR2 SVGAGI. CDR3 DNA: TGTGCCAGCAGACAGGGAAACGAGCAGTACTTC. Translated, it gives CASRQGNEQYF.

This chain connects TRBV19 to TRBJ2-1; tentatively, D is TRBD2 (6 bases). V gave up 4 bases and J gave up 5 bases, with 12 bases separating them. The CDR3 has 14 residues. Germline CDR1 is LNHDA and CDR2 is SQIVND (reference sequence). In DNA form, the CDR3 reads TGTGCCAGTAGTACGAGCGGGTTAAACAATGAGCAGTTCTTC. Amino acids: CASSTSGLNNEQFF.

The CDR3 region has the DNA TGTGCCAGCAGCACGACTAGCGGAGAAGACGGTGAGCAGTTCTTC. It is translated as CASSTTSGEDGEQFF. This sequence joins TRBV7-9 and TRBJ2-1, with 9 bases fitting TRBD2. This CDR3 is 15 amino acids long. The V and J ends lost 5 bases and 9 bases, in that order; junction bases with no gene match: 11. The germline V gene encodes CDR1 SEHNR and CDR2 FQNEAQ (reference sequence).

This chain links TRBV6-2 or TRBV6-3 with TRBJ2-1, with D possibly being TRBD1 (6 bases). Per germline, CDR1 MNHEY and CDR2 SVGEGT. The V and J ends lost 2 bases and 6 bases respectively, with 20 bases between them. There are 17 residues in the CDR3. CDR3 protein: CASSYAEDRWTRNEQFF. The DNA for the CDR3 is TGTGCCAGCAGTTACGCGGAGGACAGATGGACCCGCAATGAGCAGTTCTTC.

The V and J genes are TRBV6-9 and TRBJ2-1, with D perhaps assigned TRBD1 or TRBD2 (7 bases each). Trimming removed 4 bases from V and 2 bases from J, with 18 bases in between. The CDR3 is 17 amino acids. Looked up from germline, CDR1 is MNHGY and CDR2 is SVAAGI. The CDR3 region has the DNA TGTGCCAGCAGTTTTTCCCAGGGGGGGCGTACCTACAATGAGCAGTTCTTC. Residues: CASSFSQGGRTYNEQFF.

This chain uses TRBV5-1 with TRBJ1-2, with D unresolved. V was cut by 0 bases and J by 7 bases, with 7 bases left in between. CDR1 and CDR2 (germline): SGHRS, YFSETQ. The CDR3 consists of 12 residues. This CDR3 reads CASSLALSGYTF. DNA for the CDR3: TGCGCCAGCAGCTTGGCCTTAAGTGGCTACACCTTC.

The chain combines TRBV5-6 with TRBJ1-2; no definite D call. CDR3 size: 13 residues. Trimming took 2 bases from V and 1 from J, leaving 6 bases between them. Germline CDR1 and CDR2: SGHDT and YYEEEE. CDR3 amino acids: CASSLYSNYGYTF. DNA of the CDR3: TGTGCCAGCAGCTTATACAGTAACTATGGCTACACCTTC.

V usage is TRBV12-3 or TRBV12-4 and J usage is TRBJ2-1, with D possibly TRBD2 on 6 matching bases. This CDR3 is 11 amino acids long. V was pared by 4 bases and J by 8 bases, with 6 bases between. CDR3 nucleotides: TGTGCCAGCAGTTGGGGGGATGAGCAGTTCTTC. Protein product: CASSWGDEQFF.

The chain recombines TRBV9 with TRBJ1-1; D is undetermined. Germline V CDR1 and CDR2: SGDLS, YYNGEE. CDR3 length: 12 residues. Trimming shortened V by 9 bases and J by 4 bases, and 13 bases separated the two germline ends. CDR3 DNA: TGTGCCACTTCCCCGGGAGGCACTGAAGCTTTCTTT. Protein sequence: CATSPGGTEAFF.

The gene calls are TRBV2 and TRBJ1-6; D uncertain. This CDR3 has 14 amino acids. The germline V gene encodes CDR1 SNHLY and CDR2 FYNNEI. V lost 6 bases and J 4 bases, leaving 10 bases between the germline ends. This CDR3 reads CASRGGGYNSPLHF. CDR3 bases: TGTGCCAGCAGGGGCGGCGGGTATAATTCACCCCTCCACTTT.

This chain joins TRBV15 and TRBJ1-1; D is uncertain. The V end was cut by 0 bases, the J end by 1 base, with 9 bases between. Germline CDR1 and CDR2: LNHNV and YYDKDF (reference sequence). The CDR3 runs 15 residues. The CDR3 reads CATSRDKGPNTEAFF. Written as DNA, the CDR3 is TGTGCCACCAGCAGAGATAAGGGCCCGAACACTGAAGCTTTCTTT.

This sequence joins TRBV28 and TRBJ2-3; no definite D call. V shed 3 bases and J shed 4 bases, with 5 bases lying between them. The CDR3 runs 12 residues. Germline values: CDR1 MDHEN, CDR2 SYDVKM. Here the CDR3 DNA reads TGTGCCAGCAGTTTGGGCTCAGATACGCAGTATTTT. Encoded protein: CASSLGSDTQYF.

The V gene is TRBV27, the J gene TRBJ1-1, with a tentative D call TRBD1 (5 bases). The germline V gene encodes CDR1 MNHEY and CDR2 SMNVEV (reference sequence). This CDR3 spans 15 amino acids. Trimming removed 5 bases at V and 7 bases at J, with 20 bases between. The CDR3 nucleotides read TGTGCCAGCAGTAGGGGTCCTTCCCCTGGGGGTGAAGCTTTCTTT. It yields the protein CASSRGPSPGGEAFF.

This clone was recorded only once. This rearrangement joins TRBV7-9 to TRBJ1-2; 10 nucleotides line up with TRBD1. Germline V gene data show CDR1 as SEHNR and CDR2 as FQNEAQ (reference sequence). The CDR3 runs to 14 residues. The trim removed 4 bases at V and 7 bases at J, leaving 6 bases unmatched. CDR3 residues: CASSSRTGGIGYTF. The CDR3 DNA follows: TGTGCCAGCAGCTCGCGGACAGGGGGGATTGGCTACACCTTC.

V and J are TRBV6-6 and TRBJ2-1; 7 nucleotides match TRBD2. The CDR3 extends over 13 amino acids. The V segment lost 8 bases and the J segment 6 bases; nucleotides outside the gene matches: 7. Germline CDR1 and CDR2: MNHNY and SVGAGI (reference sequence). CDR3 in DNA: TGTGCCAGCTTTGGGGAGGGAAGCAATGAGCAGTTCTTC. Translating gives CASFGEGSNEQFF.

V and J are TRBV27 and TRBJ2-7; 11 bases line up with TRBD2. Per the germline V gene, CDR1 is MNHEY and CDR2 is SMNVEV (reference sequence). There are 19 residues in the CDR3. With V trimmed by 3 bases and J by 2 bases, 15 bases remained unmatched. The CDR3 nucleotides read TGTGCCAGCAGTTTTCTGCCCCTCTCGACTAGCGGGAACGCCTACGAGCAGTACTTC. Its translation is CASSFLPLSTSGNAYEQYF.